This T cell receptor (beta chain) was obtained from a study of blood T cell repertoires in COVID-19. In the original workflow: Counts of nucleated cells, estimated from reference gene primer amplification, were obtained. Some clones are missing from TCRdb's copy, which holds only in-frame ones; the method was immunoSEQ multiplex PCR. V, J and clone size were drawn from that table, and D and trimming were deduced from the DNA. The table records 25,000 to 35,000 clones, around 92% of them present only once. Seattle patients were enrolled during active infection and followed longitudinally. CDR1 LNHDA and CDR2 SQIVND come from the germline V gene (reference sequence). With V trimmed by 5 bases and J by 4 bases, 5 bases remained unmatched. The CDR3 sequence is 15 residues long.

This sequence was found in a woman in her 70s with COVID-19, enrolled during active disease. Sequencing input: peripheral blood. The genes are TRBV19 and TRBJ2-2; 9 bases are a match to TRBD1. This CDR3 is CASSLQGASTGELFF. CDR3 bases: TGTGCCAGTAGTTTACAGGGGGCAAGCACCGGGGAGCTGTTTTTT.